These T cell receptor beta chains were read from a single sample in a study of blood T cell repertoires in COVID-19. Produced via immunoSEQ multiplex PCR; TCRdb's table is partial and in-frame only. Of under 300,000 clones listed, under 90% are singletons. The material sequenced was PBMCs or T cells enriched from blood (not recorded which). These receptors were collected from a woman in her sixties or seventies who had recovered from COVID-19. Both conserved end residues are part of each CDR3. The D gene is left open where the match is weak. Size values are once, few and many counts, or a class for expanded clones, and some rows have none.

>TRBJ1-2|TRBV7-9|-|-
CASSRIQGSYGYTF
TGTGCCAGCAGCCGAATTCAGGGGTCCTATGGCTACACCTTC
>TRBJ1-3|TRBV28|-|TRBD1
CASSSGDRGSGNTIYF
TGTGCCAGCAGCTCGGGGGACAGGGGGTCTGGAAACACCATATATTTT
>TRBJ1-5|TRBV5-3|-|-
CARSETEKSNQPQHF
TGTGCCAGAAGCGAGACAGAGAAAAGCAATCAGCCCCAGCATTTT
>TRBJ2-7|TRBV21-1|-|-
CASSKGTSSYEQYF
TGTGCCAGCAGCAAAGGGACTAGCTCCTACGAGCAGTACTTC
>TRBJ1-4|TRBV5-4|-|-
CASSFQDLGGKLFF
TGTGCCAGCAGCTTTCAGGATTTGGGAGGAAAACTGTTTTTT
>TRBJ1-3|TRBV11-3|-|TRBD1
CASPTGGVGCSGNTIYF
TGTGCCAGCCCTACAGGGGGTGTGGGATGCTCTGGAAACACCATATATTTT
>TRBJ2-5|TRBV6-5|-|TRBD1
CASSSQGAETQYF
TGTGCCAGCAGTTCACAGGGGGCTGAGACCCAGTACTTC
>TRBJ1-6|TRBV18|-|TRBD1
CASSDRDTISPLHF
TGTGCCAGCTCAGACAGGGACACGATTTCACCCCTCCACTTT
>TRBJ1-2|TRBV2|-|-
CASSEAGDYGYTF
TGTGCCAGCAGTGAAGCAGGGGACTATGGCTACACCTTC
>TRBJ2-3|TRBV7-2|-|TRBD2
CASTAEREWWDTQYF
TGTGCCAGCACCGCCGAGCGGGAGTGGTGGGATACGCAGTATTTT
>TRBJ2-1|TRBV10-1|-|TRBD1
CASSGPGQQGDEQFF
TGCGCCAGCAGCGGGCCGGGACAGCAGGGTGATGAGCAGTTCTTC
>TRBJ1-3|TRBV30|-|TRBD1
CAWTLRGQIGNTIYF
TGTGCCTGGACCCTCCGGGGACAGATAGGAAACACCATATATTTT
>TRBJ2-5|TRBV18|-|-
CASSPQQETQYF
TGTGCCAGCTCACCCCAGCAAGAGACCCAGTACTTC
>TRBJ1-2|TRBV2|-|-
CASSEGKEIHGYTF
TGTGCCAGCAGTGAAGGGAAGGAGATACATGGCTACACCTTC
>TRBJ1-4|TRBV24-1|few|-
CATSNSGEGDSKLFF
TGTGCCACCAGTAATTCGGGCGAAGGGGATTCGAAACTGTTTTTT
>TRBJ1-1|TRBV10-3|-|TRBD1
CAISESPGRGLGTEAFF
TGTGCCATCAGTGAGAGTCCGGGCAGGGGGCTCGGGACTGAAGCTTTCTTT
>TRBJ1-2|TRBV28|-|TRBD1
CASSFQGARPGGYTF
TGTGCCAGCAGTTTCCAGGGGGCGCGGCCCGGTGGCTACACCTTC
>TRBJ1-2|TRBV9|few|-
CASSVDQGNYGYTF
TGTGCCAGCAGCGTAGATCAGGGCAACTATGGCTACACCTTC
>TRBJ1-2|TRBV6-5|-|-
CASSQQGLYGYTF
TGTGCCAGCAGTCAACAGGGTCTGTATGGCTACACCTTC
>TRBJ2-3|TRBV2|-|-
CASLRFSVREGSDTQYF
TGTGCCAGTCTACGATTTTCCGTCCGGGAAGGGTCAGATACGCAGTATTTT
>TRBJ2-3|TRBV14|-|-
CASSQSVRSADTQYF
TGTGCCAGCAGCCAAAGTGTGAGGAGCGCAGATACGCAGTATTTT
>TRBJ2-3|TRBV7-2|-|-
CASSLAPREGGALF
TGTGCCAGCAGCTTAGCCCCCAGGGAAGGGGGGGCTCTATTT
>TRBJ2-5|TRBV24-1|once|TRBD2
CATSDPGGSETQYF
TGTGCCACCAGTGACCCGGGAGGGTCAGAGACCCAGTACTTC
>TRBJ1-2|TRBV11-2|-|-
CASSNLGSFYGYTF
TGTGCCAGCAGCAACCTCGGGTCGTTCTATGGCTACACCTTC
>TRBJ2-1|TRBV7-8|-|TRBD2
CASSSGVLADNEQFF
TGTGCCAGCAGCTCAGGGGTACTAGCGGACAATGAGCAGTTCTTC
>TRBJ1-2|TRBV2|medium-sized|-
CASSPTAFGYGYTF
TGTGCCAGCAGTCCGACGGCGTTCGGGTATGGCTACACCTTC
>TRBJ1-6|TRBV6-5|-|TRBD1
CASSKTGAHLSPLHF
TGTGCCAGCAGCAAGACAGGGGCCCATCTTTCACCCCTCCACTTT
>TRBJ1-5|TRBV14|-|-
CASSQGTPGNQPQHF
TGTGCCAGCAGCCAAGGGACCCCGGGGAATCAGCCCCAGCATTTT
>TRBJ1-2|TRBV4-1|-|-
CASSPEEGANYGYTF
TGCGCCAGCAGCCCTGAGGAGGGCGCCAACTATGGCTACACCTTC
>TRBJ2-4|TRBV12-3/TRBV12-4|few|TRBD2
CASSSGGNIQYF
TGTGCCAGCAGTTCGGGGGGAAACATTCAGTACTTC
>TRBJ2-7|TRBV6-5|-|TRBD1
CASKRTGYYEQYF
TGTGCCAGCAAAAGGACAGGCTACTACGAGCAGTACTTC
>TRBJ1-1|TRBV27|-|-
CASSLTQAPEAFF
TGTGCCAGCAGTTTGACCCAGGCGCCTGAAGCTTTCTTT
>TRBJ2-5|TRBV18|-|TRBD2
CASSPDLGDYQETQYF
TGTGCCAGCTCACCAGATTTGGGGGACTATCAAGAGACCCAGTACTTC
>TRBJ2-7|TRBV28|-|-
CASSRTDWEQYF
TGTGCCAGCAGTCGGACAGACTGGGAGCAGTACTTC
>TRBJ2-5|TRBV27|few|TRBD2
CASSRTSGQETQYF
TGTGCCAGCAGCCGGACTAGCGGACAAGAGACCCAGTACTTC
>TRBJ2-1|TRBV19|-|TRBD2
CASNPGLADYPASGEQFF
TGTGCCAGTAATCCGGGACTAGCGGACTACCCAGCAAGCGGTGAGCAGTTCTTC
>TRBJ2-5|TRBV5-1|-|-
CASSLRGYQETQYF
TGCGCCAGCAGCTTGAGGGGTTACCAAGAGACCCAGTACTTC
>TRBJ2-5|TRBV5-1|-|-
CASSSFLSEETQYF
TGCGCCAGCAGCTCATTTCTCAGCGAAGAGACCCAGTACTTC
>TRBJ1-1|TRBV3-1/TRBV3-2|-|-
CASSQGGWGTEAFF
TGTGCCAGCAGCCAAGGGGGCTGGGGCACTGAAGCTTTCTTT
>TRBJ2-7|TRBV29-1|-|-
CSARSGPTPYEQYF
TGCAGCGCCCGGAGCGGACCCACCCCATACGAGCAGTACTTC
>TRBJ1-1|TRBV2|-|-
CATGTFMNTEAFF
TGTGCCACCGGGACATTCATGAACACTGAAGCTTTCTTT
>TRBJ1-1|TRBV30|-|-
CAWRKQGRQNTEAFF
TGTGCCTGGAGGAAACAGGGACGGCAGAACACTGAAGCTTTCTTT
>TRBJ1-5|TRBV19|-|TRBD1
CASTGQGEIGNQPQHF
TGTGCCAGTACGGGACAGGGGGAGATTGGCAATCAGCCCCAGCATTTT
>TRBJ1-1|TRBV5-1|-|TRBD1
CASSFMGQGTTEAFF
TGCGCCAGCAGCTTTATGGGACAGGGAACCACTGAAGCTTTCTTT
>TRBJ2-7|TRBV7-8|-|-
CASSFRGQTYEQYF
TGTGCCAGCAGCTTTAGGGGCCAGACCTACGAGCAGTACTTC
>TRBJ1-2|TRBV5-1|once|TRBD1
CASGTGAYGYTF
TGCGCCAGCGGGACAGGGGCGTATGGCTACACCTTC
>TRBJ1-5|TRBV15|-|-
CATSRGRDNQPQHF
TGTGCCACCAGCAGAGGCCGAGACAATCAGCCCCAGCATTTT
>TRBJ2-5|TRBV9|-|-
CASSVGVGVQETQYF
TGTGCCAGCAGCGTAGGGGTGGGAGTCCAAGAGACCCAGTACTTC
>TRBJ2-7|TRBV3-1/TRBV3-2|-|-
CASSVGLLFEQYF
TGTGCCAGCAGCGTAGGACTCCTCTTCGAGCAGTACTTC
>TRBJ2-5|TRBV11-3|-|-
CASSLDRKETQYF
TGTGCCAGCAGCTTAGACAGAAAAGAGACCCAGTACTTC
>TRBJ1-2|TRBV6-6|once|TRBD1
CASSSRGRGNYGYTF
TGTGCCAGCAGTTCCAGGGGGCGCGGGAACTATGGCTACACCTTC
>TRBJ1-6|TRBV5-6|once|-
CASSSWGLASPLHF
TGTGCCAGCAGCTCCTGGGGCTTAGCCTCACCCCTCCACTTT
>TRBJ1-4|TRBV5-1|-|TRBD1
CASSPGQGNEKLFF
TGCGCCAGCAGCCCGGGACAGGGGAATGAAAAACTGTTTTTT